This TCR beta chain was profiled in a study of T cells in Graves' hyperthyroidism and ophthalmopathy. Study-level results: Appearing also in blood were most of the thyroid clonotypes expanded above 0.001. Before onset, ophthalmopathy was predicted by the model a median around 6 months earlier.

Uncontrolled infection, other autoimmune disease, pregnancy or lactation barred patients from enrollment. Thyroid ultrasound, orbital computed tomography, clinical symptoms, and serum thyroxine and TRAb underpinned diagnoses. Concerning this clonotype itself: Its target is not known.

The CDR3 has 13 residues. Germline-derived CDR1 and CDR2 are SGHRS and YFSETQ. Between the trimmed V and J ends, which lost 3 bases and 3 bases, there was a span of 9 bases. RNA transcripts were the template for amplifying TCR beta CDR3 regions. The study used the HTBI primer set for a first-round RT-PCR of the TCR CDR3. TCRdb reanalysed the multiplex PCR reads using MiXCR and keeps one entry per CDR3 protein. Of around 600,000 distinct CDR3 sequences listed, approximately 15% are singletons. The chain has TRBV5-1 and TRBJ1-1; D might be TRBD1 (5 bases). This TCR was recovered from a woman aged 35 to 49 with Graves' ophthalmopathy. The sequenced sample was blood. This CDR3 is CASSSDSYTEAFF. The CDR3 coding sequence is TGCGCCAGCAGCTCTGACAGCTACACTGAAGCTTTCTTT.